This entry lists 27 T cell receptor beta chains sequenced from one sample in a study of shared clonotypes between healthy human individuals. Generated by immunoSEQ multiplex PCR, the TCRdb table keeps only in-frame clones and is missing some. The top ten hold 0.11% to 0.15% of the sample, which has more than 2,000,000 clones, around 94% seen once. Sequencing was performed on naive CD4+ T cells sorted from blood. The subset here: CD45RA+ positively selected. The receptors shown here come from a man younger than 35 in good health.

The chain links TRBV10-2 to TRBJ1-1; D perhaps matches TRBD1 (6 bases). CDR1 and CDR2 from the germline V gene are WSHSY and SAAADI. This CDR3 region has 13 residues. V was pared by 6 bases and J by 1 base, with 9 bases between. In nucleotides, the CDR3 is TGCGCCAGCAGAAAACAGGGGAACACTGAAGCTTTCTTT. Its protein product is CASRKQGNTEAFF.

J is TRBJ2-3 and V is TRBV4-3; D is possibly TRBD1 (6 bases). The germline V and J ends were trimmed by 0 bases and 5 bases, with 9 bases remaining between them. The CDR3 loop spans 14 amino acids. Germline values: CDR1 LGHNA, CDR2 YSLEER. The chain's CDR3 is CASSQDQGRDTQYF. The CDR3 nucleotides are TGCGCCAGCAGCCAAGATCAGGGGCGAGATACGCAGTATTTT.

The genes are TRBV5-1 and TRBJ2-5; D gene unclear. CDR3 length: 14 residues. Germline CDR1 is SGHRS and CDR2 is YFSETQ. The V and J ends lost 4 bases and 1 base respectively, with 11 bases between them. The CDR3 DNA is TGCGCCAGCAGCGACCCCCGAAGCCAAGAGACCCAGTACTTC. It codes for CASSDPRSQETQYF.

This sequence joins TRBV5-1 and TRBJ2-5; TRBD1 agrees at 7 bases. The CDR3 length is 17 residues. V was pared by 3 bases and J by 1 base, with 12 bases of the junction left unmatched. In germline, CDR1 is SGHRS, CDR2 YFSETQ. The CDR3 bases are TGCGCCAGCAGCTACGCACCGGCCACAGGGGCCCAAGAGACCCAGTACTTC. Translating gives CASSYAPATGAQETQYF.

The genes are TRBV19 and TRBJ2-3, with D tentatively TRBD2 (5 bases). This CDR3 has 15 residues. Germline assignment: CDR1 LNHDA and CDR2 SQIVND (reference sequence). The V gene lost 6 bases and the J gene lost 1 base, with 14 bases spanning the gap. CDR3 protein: CASSTWARGTDTQYF. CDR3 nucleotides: TGTGCCAGTAGCACCTGGGCGAGGGGCACAGATACGCAGTATTTT.

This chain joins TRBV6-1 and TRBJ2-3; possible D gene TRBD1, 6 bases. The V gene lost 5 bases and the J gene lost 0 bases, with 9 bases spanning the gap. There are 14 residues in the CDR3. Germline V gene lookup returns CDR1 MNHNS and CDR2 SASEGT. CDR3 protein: CASSSGASTDTQYF. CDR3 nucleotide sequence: TGTGCCAGCAGTTCAGGGGCTAGCACAGATACGCAGTATTTT.

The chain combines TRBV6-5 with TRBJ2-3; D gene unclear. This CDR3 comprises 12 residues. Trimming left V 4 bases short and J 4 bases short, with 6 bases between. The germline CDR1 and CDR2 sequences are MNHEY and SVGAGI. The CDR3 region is CASSSPSDTQYF. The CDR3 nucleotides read TGTGCCAGCAGTTCTCCATCAGATACGCAGTATTTT.

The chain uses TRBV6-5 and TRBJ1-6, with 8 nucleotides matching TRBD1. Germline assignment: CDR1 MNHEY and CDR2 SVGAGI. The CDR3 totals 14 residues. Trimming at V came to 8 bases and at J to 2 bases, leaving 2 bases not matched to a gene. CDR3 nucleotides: TGTGCCAGCGGACAGGGAACCTATAATTCACCCCTCCACTTT. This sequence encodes CASGQGTYNSPLHF.

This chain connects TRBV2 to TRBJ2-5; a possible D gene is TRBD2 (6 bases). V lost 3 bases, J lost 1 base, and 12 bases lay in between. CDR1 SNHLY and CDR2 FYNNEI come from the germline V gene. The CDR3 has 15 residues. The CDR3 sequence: CASSEGEAPQETQYF. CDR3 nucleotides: TGTGCCAGCAGTGAGGGGGAGGCTCCCCAAGAGACCCAGTACTTC.

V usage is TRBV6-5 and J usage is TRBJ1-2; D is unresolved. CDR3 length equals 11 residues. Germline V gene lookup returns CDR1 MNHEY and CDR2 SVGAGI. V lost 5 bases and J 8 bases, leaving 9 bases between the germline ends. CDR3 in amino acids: CASSEPGGYTF. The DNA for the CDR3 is TGTGCCAGCAGTGAACCGGGGGGCTACACCTTC.

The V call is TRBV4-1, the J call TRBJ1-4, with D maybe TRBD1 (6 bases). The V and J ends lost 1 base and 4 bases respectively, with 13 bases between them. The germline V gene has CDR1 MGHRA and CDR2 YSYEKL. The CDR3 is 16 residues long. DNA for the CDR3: TGCGCCAGCAGCCAAGTAGGGGGAGGTAATAATGAAAAACTGTTTTTT. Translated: CASSQVGGGNNEKLFF.

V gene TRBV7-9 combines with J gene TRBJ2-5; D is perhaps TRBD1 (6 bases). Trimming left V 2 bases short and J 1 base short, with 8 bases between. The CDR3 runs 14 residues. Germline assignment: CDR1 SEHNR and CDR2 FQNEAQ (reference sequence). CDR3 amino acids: CASSLRTAQETQYF. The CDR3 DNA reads TGTGCCAGCAGCTTAAGGACAGCCCAAGAGACCCAGTACTTC.

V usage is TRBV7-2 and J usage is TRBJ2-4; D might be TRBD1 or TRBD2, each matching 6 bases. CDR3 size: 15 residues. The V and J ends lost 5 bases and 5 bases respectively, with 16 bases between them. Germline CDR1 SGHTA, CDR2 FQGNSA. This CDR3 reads CASSPGGGGENIQYF. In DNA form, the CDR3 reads TGTGCCAGCAGCCCAGGAGGGGGTGGCGAAAACATTCAGTACTTC.

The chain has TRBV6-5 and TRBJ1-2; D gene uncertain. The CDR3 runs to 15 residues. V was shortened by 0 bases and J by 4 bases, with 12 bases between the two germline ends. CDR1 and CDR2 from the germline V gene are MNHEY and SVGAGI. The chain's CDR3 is CASSYSMGGLYGYTF. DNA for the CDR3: TGTGCCAGCAGTTACTCGATGGGAGGCCTCTATGGCTACACCTTC.

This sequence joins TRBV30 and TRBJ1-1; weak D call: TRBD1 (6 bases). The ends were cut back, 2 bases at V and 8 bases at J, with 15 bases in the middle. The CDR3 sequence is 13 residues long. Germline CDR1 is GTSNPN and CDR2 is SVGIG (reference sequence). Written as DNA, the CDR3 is TGTGCCTGGAGTCCCCTGGGGAGGGGGGAAGCTTTCTTT. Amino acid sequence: CAWSPLGRGEAFF. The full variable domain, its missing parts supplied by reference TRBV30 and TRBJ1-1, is SQTIHQWPATLVQPVGSPLSLECTVEGTSNPNLYWYRQAAGRGLQLLFYSVGIGQISSEVPQNLSASRPQDRQFILSSKKLLLSDSGFYLCAWSPLGRGEAFFGQGTRLTVV.

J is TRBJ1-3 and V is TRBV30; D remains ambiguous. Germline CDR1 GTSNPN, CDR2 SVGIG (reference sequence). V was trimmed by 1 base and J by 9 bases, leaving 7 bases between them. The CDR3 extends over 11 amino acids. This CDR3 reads CAWSGGSTIYF. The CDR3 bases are TGTGCCTGGAGTGGAGGGAGCACCATATATTTT.

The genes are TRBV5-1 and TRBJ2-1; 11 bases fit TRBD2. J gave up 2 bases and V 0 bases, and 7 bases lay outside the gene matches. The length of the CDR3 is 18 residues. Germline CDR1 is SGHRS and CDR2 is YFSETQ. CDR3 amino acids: CASSLAGTSGGPYNEQFF. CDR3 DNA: TGCGCCAGCAGCTTGGCCGGGACTAGCGGAGGGCCCTACAATGAGCAGTTCTTC. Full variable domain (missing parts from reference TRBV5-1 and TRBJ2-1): KAGVTQTPRYLIKTRGQQVTLSCSPISGHRSVSWYQQTPGQGLQFLFEYFSETQRNKGNFPGRFSGRQFSNSRSEMNVSTLELGDSALYLCASSLAGTSGGPYNEQFFGPGTRLTVL.

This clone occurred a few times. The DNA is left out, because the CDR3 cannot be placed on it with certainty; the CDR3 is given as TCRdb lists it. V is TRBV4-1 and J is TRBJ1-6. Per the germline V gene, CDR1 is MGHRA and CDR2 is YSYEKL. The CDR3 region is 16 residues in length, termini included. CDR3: CASSQASPLHFGTLHF.

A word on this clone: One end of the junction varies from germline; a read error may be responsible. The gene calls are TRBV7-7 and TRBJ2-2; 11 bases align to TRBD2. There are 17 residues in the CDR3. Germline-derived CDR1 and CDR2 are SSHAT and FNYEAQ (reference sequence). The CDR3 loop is CASSVMGTSGSTGELFF. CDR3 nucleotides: TGTGCTAGCAGCGTTATGGGGACTAGCGGCAGCACCGGGGAGCTGTTTTTT. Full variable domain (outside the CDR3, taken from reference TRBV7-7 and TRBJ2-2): GAGVSQSPRYKVTKRGQDVTLRCDPISSHATLYWYQQALGQGPEFLTYFNYEAQPDKSGLPSDRFSAERPEGSISTLTIQRTEQRDSAMYRCASSVMGTSGSTGELFFGEGSRLTVL.

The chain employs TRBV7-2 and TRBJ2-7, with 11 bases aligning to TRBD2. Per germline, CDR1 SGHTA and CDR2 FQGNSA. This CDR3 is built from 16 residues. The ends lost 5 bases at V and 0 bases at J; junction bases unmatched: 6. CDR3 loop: CASSPRGLAASYEQYF. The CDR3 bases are TGTGCCAGCAGCCCCCGGGGACTAGCGGCCTCCTACGAGCAGTACTTC.

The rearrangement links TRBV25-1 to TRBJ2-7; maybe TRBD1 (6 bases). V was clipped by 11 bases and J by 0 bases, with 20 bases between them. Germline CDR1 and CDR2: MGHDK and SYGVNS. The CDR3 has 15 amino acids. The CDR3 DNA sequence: TGTGCCCGAAGGGGACACCCGCCTTACTCCTACGAGCAGTACTTC. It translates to CARRGHPPYSYEQYF.

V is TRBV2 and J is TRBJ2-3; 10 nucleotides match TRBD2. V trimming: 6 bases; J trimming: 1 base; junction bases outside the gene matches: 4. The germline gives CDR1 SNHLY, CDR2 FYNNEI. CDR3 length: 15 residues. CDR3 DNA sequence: TGTGCCAGCAGAATCGGGACTAGCGGCACAGATACGCAGTATTTT. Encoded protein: CASRIGTSGTDTQYF.

The CDR3 DNA follows: TGTGCCATCAGTGAAAGGGACACTTCTAACTATGGCTACACCTTC. Translation gives CAISERDTSNYGYTF. The chain employs TRBV10-3 and TRBJ1-2, with D possibly TRBD1 on 6 matching bases. V dropped 3 bases and J dropped 0 bases, with 11 bases sitting between them. In germline, CDR1 is ENHRY, CDR2 SYGVKD. CDR3 length equals 15 residues.

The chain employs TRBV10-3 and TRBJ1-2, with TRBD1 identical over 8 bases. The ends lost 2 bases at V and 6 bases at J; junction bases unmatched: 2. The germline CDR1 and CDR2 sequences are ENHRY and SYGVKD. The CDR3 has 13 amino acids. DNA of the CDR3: TGTGCCATCAGTGAGACGGGACAGGATGGCTACACCTTC. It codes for CAISETGQDGYTF.

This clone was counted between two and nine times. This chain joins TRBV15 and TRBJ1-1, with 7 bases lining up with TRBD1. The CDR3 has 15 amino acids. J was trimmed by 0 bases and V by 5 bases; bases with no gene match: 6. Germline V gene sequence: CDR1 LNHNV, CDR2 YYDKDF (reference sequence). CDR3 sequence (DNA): TGTGCCACCAGCGGGAGACAGGGAATGAACACTGAAGCTTTCTTT. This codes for CATSGRQGMNTEAFF.

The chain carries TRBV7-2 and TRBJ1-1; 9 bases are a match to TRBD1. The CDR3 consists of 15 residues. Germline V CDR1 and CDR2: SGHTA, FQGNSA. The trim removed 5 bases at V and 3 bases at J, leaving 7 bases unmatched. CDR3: CASSPGDRDYTEAFF. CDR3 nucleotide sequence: TGTGCCAGCAGCCCAGGGGACAGGGATTACACTGAAGCTTTCTTT.

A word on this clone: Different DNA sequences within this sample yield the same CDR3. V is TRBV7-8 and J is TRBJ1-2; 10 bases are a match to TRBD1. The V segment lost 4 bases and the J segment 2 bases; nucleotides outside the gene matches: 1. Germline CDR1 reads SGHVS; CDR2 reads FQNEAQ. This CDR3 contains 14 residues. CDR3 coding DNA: TGTGCCAGCAGCTCGACAGGGGGCAACTATGGCTACACCTTC. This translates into CASSSTGGNYGYTF.